This record covers a single T cell receptor beta chain. Its specificity is not known. These data originate in a study of T cell repertoires in cytomegalovirus infection. TCRdb fed the reads into MiXCR, producing one record per CDR3 protein. Here the sample spans under 150,000 distinct CDR3 sequences, approximately 9.2% being singletons. The CDR3 is 14 residues long. The V gene lost 6 bases and the J gene lost 2 bases, with 11 bases spanning the gap. Whole-study results and caveats: Based on cumulative public TCR beta family frequency, carriers of CMV plus the relevant HLA were identified. There were HLA-C-restricted CMV-specific TCR beta clonotypes dominating the ex vivo response.

This chain links TRBV12-3 or TRBV12-4 with TRBJ1-5; D ambiguous. Input material: PBMCs. This TCR derives from a human donor in good health (CMV status not recorded). Some clones in this sample may be carry-over from other donors' samples. CDR3 nucleotide sequence: TGTGCCAGCAGCCACGGGGTGGGCAATCAGCCCCAGCATTTT. Residues: CASSHGVGNQPQHF.